This passage covers 23 T cell receptor beta chains from one sample sequenced in a study of CD8 T cells in Susac syndrome. Random hexamers served to reverse transcribe roughly 0.5 to 1 ug RNA. MiXCR, run by TCRdb on the immunoSEQ multiplex PCR reads, gives a single entry per CDR3 protein. This sample has about 160,000 distinct CDR3 sequences, with about 92% found just once. The sample taken for sequencing was CD4+ T cells from PBMCs. The origin of the receptors is a human donor in good health.

The chain uses TRBV29-1 and TRBJ2-2; TRBD2 is a possible D gene (5 bases). Germline V gene data show CDR1 as SQVTM and CDR2 as ANQGSEA. V lost 7 bases and J lost 2, with 14 bases in between. CDR3 size: 14 residues. The CDR3 DNA follows: TGCAGCGGGCGGGCTAGCCTTAACACCGGGGAGCTGTTTTTT. Amino acid sequence: CSGRASLNTGELFF.

The rearrangement uses TRBV28 and TRBJ2-7; tentative D call: TRBD2 (5 bases). Germline CDR1 is MDHEN and CDR2 is SYDVKM. Trimming pared 2 bases from V and 0 bases from J, leaving 11 bases between. The CDR3 runs to 15 residues. The DNA of the CDR3 is TGTGCCAGCAGTTTAGGACTTCTTAGCTCCTACGAGCAGTACTTC. Translating gives CASSLGLLSSYEQYF.

V gene TRBV5-1 combines with J gene TRBJ1-2; possibly TRBD1 for D (6 bases). The V gene lost 2 bases and the J gene lost 0 bases, with 11 bases spanning the gap. Germline V gene data show CDR1 as SGHRS and CDR2 as YFSETQ. This CDR3 contains 15 residues. The CDR3 region is CASSFRDTANYGYTF. The CDR3 DNA sequence: TGCGCCAGCAGCTTTCGGGACACCGCTAACTATGGCTACACCTTC.

The rearrangement links TRBV6-2 or TRBV6-3 to TRBJ1-2; the D is unclear. Trimming shortened V by 2 bases and J by 8 bases, and 15 bases separated the two germline ends. CDR1 MNHEY and CDR2 SVGEGT come from the germline V gene. The CDR3 consists of 14 residues. The DNA for the CDR3 is TGTGCCAGCAGTTACGCCACGGGTTTCGGAGGCTACACCTTC. It yields the protein CASSYATGFGGYTF.

The rearrangement uses TRBV20-1 and TRBJ2-6; TRBD1 matches at 8 bases. There are 15 residues in the CDR3. From germline, CDR1 is DFQATT and CDR2 SNEGSKA (reference sequence). V lost 4 bases and J lost 2; bases outside the gene matches: 4. The CDR3 is CSAMIQGAGANVLTF. CDR3 DNA: TGCAGTGCTATGATACAGGGGGCTGGGGCCAACGTCCTGACTTTC.

This chain connects TRBV5-1 to TRBJ2-6, with D perhaps being TRBD1 or TRBD2 (7 bases each). The CDR3 is 19 residues long. V was cut by 4 bases and J by 4 bases, with 24 bases left in between. Germline CDR1 and CDR2: SGHRS and YFSETQ. The CDR3 DNA reads TGCGCCAGCAGCCCCGGAGCTCCAGGGGGACTACTGGGGGCCAACGTCCTGACTTTC. It is translated as CASSPGAPGGLLGANVLTF.

This chain uses TRBV15 with TRBJ2-1; D is perhaps TRBD2 (5 bases). V shed 4 bases and J shed 6 bases, with 19 bases lying between them. CDR1 is LNHNV and CDR2 is YYDKDF in the germline V gene (reference sequence). The CDR3 is made up of 16 amino acids. The CDR3 coding sequence is TGTGCCACCAGCACCACGGGATTGGGCAGGCTCAATGAGCAGTTCTTC. This translates into CATSTTGLGRLNEQFF.

The chain recombines TRBV29-1 with TRBJ1-2; possible D gene TRBD1, 6 bases. This CDR3 has 12 residues. Looked up from germline, CDR1 is SQVTM and CDR2 is ANQGSEA. Trimming stripped 4 bases from V and 7 bases from J, with 13 bases between. Here the CDR3 reads CSVVTGRAGYTF. The CDR3 DNA follows: TGCAGCGTTGTTACAGGGAGGGCTGGCTACACCTTC.

The chain has TRBV11-2 and TRBJ2-4, with D perhaps TRBD1 or TRBD2 (6 bases each). V dropped 6 bases and J dropped 2 bases, with 14 bases sitting between them. The CDR3 sequence is 15 residues long. The germline CDR1 and CDR2 sequences are SGHAT and FQNNGV. The CDR3 reads CASRSIRGPKNIQYF. The DNA for the CDR3 is TGTGCCAGCAGGTCGATTCGGGGGCCCAAAAACATTCAGTACTTC. The full variable domain, its missing parts supplied by reference TRBV11-2 and TRBJ2-4, is EAGVAQSPRYKIIEKRQSVAFWCNPISGHATLYWYQQILGQGPKLLIQFQNNGVVDDSQLPKDRFSAERLKGVDSTLKIQPAKLEDSAVYLCASRSIRGPKNIQYFGAGTRLSVL.

The CDR3: CSARGVGRGGELFF. The CDR3 coding sequence is TGCAGTGCTAGAGGCGTCGGGAGAGGCGGGGAGCTGTTTTTT. The chain carries TRBV20-1 and TRBJ2-2, with D perhaps matching TRBD2 (6 bases). The CDR3 length is 14 residues. V was clipped by 1 base and J by 7 bases, with 13 bases between them. Germline V gene sequence: CDR1 DFQATT, CDR2 SNEGSKA (reference sequence).

This chain connects TRBV6-5 to TRBJ2-3, with D perhaps matching TRBD1 (7 bases). Trimming took 8 bases from V and 4 from J, leaving 16 bases between them. CDR1 is MNHEY, CDR2 SVGAGI, per germline. The CDR3 covers 14 residues. The CDR3: CASLSRGAADTQYF. The CDR3, as DNA: TGTGCCAGCCTCTCCAGGGGGGCAGCAGATACGCAGTATTTT.

The chain employs TRBV7-9 and TRBJ2-5; TRBD1 matches 10 bases. There are 16 residues in the CDR3. Germline V gene sequence: CDR1 SEHNR, CDR2 FQNEAQ (reference sequence). The junction had 10 bases not matched to a gene; V was cut back by 5 bases and J by 4 bases. The CDR3 nucleotides are TGTGCCAGCAGCCGTCCGGGACAGGGGAGGCGAGAGACCCAGTACTTC. Amino acids: CASSRPGQGRRETQYF.

The rearrangement uses TRBV28 and TRBJ1-5, with D possibly TRBD1 on 6 matching bases. Germline values: CDR1 MDHEN, CDR2 SYDVKM. The CDR3 has 15 residues. The ends were cut back, 7 bases at V and 5 bases at J, with 18 bases in the middle. CDR3 DNA: TGTGCCAGCATCTTCGCCGGGACACTTTATCAGCCCCAGCATTTT. It is translated as CASIFAGTLYQPQHF.

The chain couples TRBV6-2 or TRBV6-3 to TRBJ1-5, with D maybe TRBD1 (5 bases). The V and J ends lost 6 bases and 4 bases respectively, with 13 bases between them. Per the germline V gene, CDR1 is MNHEY and CDR2 is SVGEGT. The CDR3 contains 14 residues. As DNA, the CDR3 is TGTGCCAGCAGACCCGGGGGAGGTAATCAGCCCCAGCATTTT. Its protein is CASRPGGGNQPQHF.

This clonotype has just a few counts. The V call is TRBV29-1, the J call TRBJ2-7; D possibly corresponds to TRBD2 (6 bases). The germline V and J ends were trimmed by 6 bases and 4 bases, with 16 bases remaining between them. Germline V gene data show CDR1 as SQVTM and CDR2 as ANQGSEA. The CDR3 runs 13 residues. Here the CDR3 DNA reads TGCAGCGTCCTCCGGGACTTGTCATACGAGCAGTACTTC. Its translation is CSVLRDLSYEQYF.

The V call is TRBV5-1, the J call TRBJ2-1; tentative D call: TRBD2 (6 bases). CDR3 length: 16 residues. Between the trimmed V and J ends, which lost 2 bases and 0 bases, there was a span of 12 bases. The germline V gene encodes CDR1 SGHRS and CDR2 YFSETQ. The CDR3 sequence: CASSFLQGGSYNEQFF. The CDR3 DNA is TGCGCCAGCAGCTTTCTGCAGGGAGGCTCCTACAATGAGCAGTTCTTC. Variable domain in full (rest from reference TRBV5-1 and TRBJ2-1): KAGVTQTPRYLIKTRGQQVTLSCSPISGHRSVSWYQQTPGQGLQFLFEYFSETQRNKGNFPGRFSGRQFSNSRSEMNVSTLELGDSALYLCASSFLQGGSYNEQFFGPGTRLTVL.

The genes are TRBV7-2 and TRBJ2-2; D unresolved. This CDR3 is 14 amino acids long. Germline V lookup: CDR1 SGHTA, CDR2 FQGNSA. Trimming pared 3 bases from V and 2 bases from J, leaving 7 bases between. For the CDR3, the DNA is TGTGCCAGCAGCTTTGGCGGTAACACCGGGGAGCTGTTTTTT. Amino acids: CASSFGGNTGELFF.

The chain combines TRBV10-1 with TRBJ1-2; a weak D match, TRBD1 (5 bases). Trimming cost V 0 bases and J 8 bases, with 10 bases left between them. There are 13 residues in the CDR3. CDR1 and CDR2 (germline): WNHNN, SYGVQD (reference sequence). The CDR3: CASSESTANGYTF. CDR3 DNA: TGCGCCAGCAGTGAGTCGACAGCCAACGGCTACACCTTC.

This chain uses TRBV5-4 with TRBJ2-5, with TRBD1 matching 10 bases. From germline, CDR1 is SGHNT and CDR2 YYREEE (reference sequence). The CDR3 extends over 15 amino acids. The junction had 5 bases not matched to a gene; V was cut back by 4 bases and J by 2 bases. The CDR3: CASSRGQGSQETQYF. The CDR3 DNA follows: TGTGCCAGCAGCCGGGGACAGGGGTCACAAGAGACCCAGTACTTC.

The V gene is TRBV7-8, the J gene TRBJ2-3, with 7 bases lining up with TRBD1. V lost 2 bases and J lost 3; bases outside the gene matches: 8. The CDR3 contains 16 residues. In germline, CDR1 is SGHVS, CDR2 FQNEAQ. Here the CDR3 reads CASSLWQGVGTDTQYF. Here the CDR3 DNA reads TGTGCCAGCAGCTTATGGCAGGGGGTAGGGACAGATACGCAGTATTTT.

The count of this clonotype is one. The chain is built from TRBV10-3 and TRBJ1-5; TRBD1 agrees at 7 bases. J lost 1 base, V lost 4 bases, and 7 bases had no gene match. This CDR3 comprises 16 residues. Germline assignment: CDR1 ENHRY and CDR2 SYGVKD. The CDR3 DNA is TGTGCCATCAGTGGTGACAGGGAGATAAGCAATCAGCCCCAGCATTTT. Translating gives CAISGDREISNQPQHF.

V usage is TRBV19 and J usage is TRBJ2-1; the D is unclear. Germline loops: CDR1 LNHDA, CDR2 SQIVND (reference sequence). V was clipped by 6 bases and J by 5 bases, with 8 bases between them. The CDR3 is made up of 12 amino acids. The CDR3, as DNA: TGTGCCAGTAGCCCACAGAACAATGAGCAGTTCTTC. It translates to CASSPQNNEQFF.

This clonotype showed up just once. V and J are TRBV6-5 and TRBJ2-5; 10 bases agree with TRBD2. The junction had 5 bases not matched to a gene; V was cut back by 0 bases and J by 1 base. Germline CDR1 and CDR2: MNHEY and SVGAGI. The CDR3 totals 17 residues. CDR3 amino acids: CASSYSGQRGGQETQYF. CDR3 coding DNA: TGTGCCAGCAGTTACTCAGGCCAGCGGGGGGGCCAAGAGACCCAGTACTTC.